Described below is a single T cell receptor (beta chain) sequence and its context. The sample belongs to a study of blood T cell repertoires in COVID-19. The CDR3 has 14 residues. Trimming removed 4 bases at V and 8 bases at J, with 15 bases between. Germline loops: CDR1 SNHLY, CDR2 FYNNEI. Assay used: immunoSEQ multiplex PCR; TCRdb lists only in-frame clones, some missing. The table records 250,000 to 350,000 clones, roughly 85% of them present only once. The rearrangement uses TRBV2 and TRBJ2-1; TRBD2 might be the D (5 bases). The sequenced sample consisted of PBMCs or T cells enriched from blood (not recorded which). This receptor was taken from a woman in her 40s who had recovered from COVID-19. CDR3 region: CASSALTRADEQFF. CDR3 sequence (DNA): TGTGCCAGCAGTGCGTTAACGAGGGCTGATGAGCAGTTCTTC.